Given below is one T cell receptor beta chain in context. This sample stems from a study of blood T cell repertoires in COVID-19. Study overall: PBMCs, B-cell-depleted T cells, or T cells were the source of the cDNA or gDNA that made up the material.

TCRdb's table, derived via immunoSEQ multiplex PCR, lists solely in-frame clones and lacks some. Here the sample spans around 300,000 clones, roughly 90% being singletons. The CDR3 is 15 amino acids. Germline V gene sequence: CDR1 MNHEY, CDR2 SVGAGI. V lost 0 bases to trimming and J lost 10 bases, with 16 bases between them. The chain recombines TRBV6-5 with TRBJ2-1; tentative D call: TRBD1 (5 bases). Sequences were obtained from peripheral blood. This receptor was identified in a man aged 18-30 years with active or convalescent COVID-19. This chain's CDR3 is CASSYSGRATWEQFF. Written as DNA, the CDR3 is TGTGCCAGCAGTTACTCGGGCAGGGCCACGTGGGAGCAGTTCTTC.